Sequencing of this TCR beta chain was carried out in a study of blood T cell repertoires in COVID-19 (dated by TCRdb to the early 2020s). The study in broad terms: The collaborator samples originated in the United States, Italy and Spain and spanned the acute and convalescent phases of COVID-19. Nearly every sample came with metadata listing a de-identified subject ID, COVID-19 status, age in years and sex. The dataset comprised deeply sampled blood TCRbeta repertoires from subjects exposed to, actively infected with, or recovered from COVID-19. Where available, HLA class I and class II types were obtained from metadata supplied by the sample provider rather than from assay-based typing. The repertoires were made available in a free public database intended to serve as a resource for research on the immune response to SARS-CoV-2. The samples were drawn from two sources: the first 160 participants of the ongoing ImmuneRACE study, and about 1,300 subjects contributed by 6 global collaborators. The prospective study material was composed of cDNA or gDNA derived from T cells, B-cell-depleted T cells, or PBMCs. Paper-wide results and their limitations: The quantity of clinical and demographic metadata differed by source and by participant and was supplied without curation.

Whole blood was collected in K2EDTA tubes by collaborating institutions according to the institutions' own protocols. For TCRbeta analysis, collaborators shipped samples as frozen whole blood, isolated PBMCs, or DNA extracted from either of those sample types. About this clone itself: This clone's antigen is unknown. No base-level quality is on record; no much larger clone is a single base apart.

TCRbeta CDR3 regions were amplified from genomic DNA using the immunoSEQ Assay, a bias-controlled multiplex PCR. The authors processed their data as follows. The number of nucleated cells in each sample was estimated from the amplification of reference gene primers within the assay. Sequence reads were collapsed and filtered to measure the absolute abundance of every unique TCRbeta CDR3 rearrangement. For each sample, productive Simpson clonality was calculated by taking the square root of Simpson's diversity index across productive rearrangements. Imported from immuneACCESS, the table was reduced by TCRdb to in-frame sequences with V and J called. These copies leave out some clones; in studies compared against another copy, an unresolved V gene accounts for under half, and the cause of the remainder is not known. V, J and clone size are those of that table, while D and trimming were read from the DNA. This sample comprises fewer than 500,000 clones, 80% to 90% of them detected only once. The ten largest account for about 4.3% of the sample.

The source material was peripheral blood. This receptor was taken from a woman aged 25 to 39 with acute or convalescent COVID-19.

The bases are TGTGCCAGCAGTCCAGGGGGCTATGGCTACACCTTC. Its coded protein is CASSPGGYGYTF. The V and J segments used are TRBV7-6 and TRBJ1-2, and 7 bases in between align with TRBD1. Unmatched junction bases come to 2, with V trimmed by 6 bases and J by 4 bases. From cysteine to phenylalanine, the CDR3 is 12 amino acids long. The sequence is cut down to CDR3 DNA, 36 bases in frame from base 1. According to the germline V gene, CDR1 reads SGHVS and CDR2 reads FNYEAQ.